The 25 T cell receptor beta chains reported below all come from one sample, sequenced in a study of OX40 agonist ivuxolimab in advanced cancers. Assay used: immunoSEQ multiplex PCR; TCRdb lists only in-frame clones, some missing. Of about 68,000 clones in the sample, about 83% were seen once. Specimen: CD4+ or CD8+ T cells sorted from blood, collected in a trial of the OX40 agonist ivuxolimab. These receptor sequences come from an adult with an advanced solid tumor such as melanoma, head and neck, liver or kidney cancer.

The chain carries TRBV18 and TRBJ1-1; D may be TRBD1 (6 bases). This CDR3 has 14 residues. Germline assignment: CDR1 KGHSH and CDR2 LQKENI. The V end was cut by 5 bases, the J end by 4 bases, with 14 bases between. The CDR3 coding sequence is TGTGCCAGCTCAGTCAGGGGCTGGGGCACTGAAGCTTTCTTT. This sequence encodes CASSVRGWGTEAFF.

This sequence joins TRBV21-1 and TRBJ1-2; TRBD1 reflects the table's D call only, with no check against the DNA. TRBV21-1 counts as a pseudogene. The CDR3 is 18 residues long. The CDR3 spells CASSKWDRFEDIGDGYTF. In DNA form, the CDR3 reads TGTGCCAGCAGCAAATGGGACAGGTTCGAAGACATTGGGGATGGCTACACCTTC.

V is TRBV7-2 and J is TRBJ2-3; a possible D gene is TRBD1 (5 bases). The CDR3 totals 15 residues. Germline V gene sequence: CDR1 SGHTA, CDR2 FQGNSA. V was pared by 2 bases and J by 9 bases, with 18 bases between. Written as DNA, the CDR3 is TGTGCCAGCAGCTTAAAGAAGGGCCTCGCAGGGACGCAGTATTTT. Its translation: CASSLKKGLAGTQYF. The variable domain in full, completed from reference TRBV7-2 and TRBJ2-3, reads GAGVSQSPSNKVTEKGKDVELRCDPISGHTALYWYRQSLGQGLEFLIYFQGNSAPDKSGLPSDRFSAERTGGSVSTLTIQRTQQEDSAVYLCASSLKKGLAGTQYFGPGTRLTVL.

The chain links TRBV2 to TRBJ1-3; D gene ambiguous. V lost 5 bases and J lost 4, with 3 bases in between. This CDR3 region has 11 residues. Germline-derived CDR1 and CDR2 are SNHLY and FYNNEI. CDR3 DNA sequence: TGTGCCAGCAGTACCGGAAACACCATATATTTT. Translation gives CASSTGNTIYF.

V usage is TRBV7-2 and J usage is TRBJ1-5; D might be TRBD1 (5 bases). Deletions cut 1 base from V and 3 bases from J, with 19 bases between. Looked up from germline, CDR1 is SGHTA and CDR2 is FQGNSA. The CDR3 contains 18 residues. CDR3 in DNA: TGTGCCAGCAGCTTAGAGATGGCCGGGACCGCCTTCAATCAGCCCCAGCATTTT. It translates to CASSLEMAGTAFNQPQHF.

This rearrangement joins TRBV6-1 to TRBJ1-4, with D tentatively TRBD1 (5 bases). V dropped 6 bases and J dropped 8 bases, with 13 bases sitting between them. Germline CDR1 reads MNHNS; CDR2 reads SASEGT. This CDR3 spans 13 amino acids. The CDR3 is CASRGQAGEKLFF. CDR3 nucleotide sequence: TGTGCCAGCAGAGGCCAGGCAGGGGAAAAACTGTTTTTT.

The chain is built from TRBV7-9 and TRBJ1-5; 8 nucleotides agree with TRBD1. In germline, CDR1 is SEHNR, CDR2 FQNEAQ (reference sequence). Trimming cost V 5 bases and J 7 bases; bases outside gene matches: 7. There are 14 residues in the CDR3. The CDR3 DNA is TGTGCCAGCAGCGTGGCAGGGGGCGCCCAGCCCCAGCATTTT. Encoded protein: CASSVAGGAQPQHF. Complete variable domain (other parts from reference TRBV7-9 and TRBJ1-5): DTGVSQNPRHKITKRGQNVTFRCDPISEHNRLYWYRQTLGQGPEFLTYFQNEAQLEKSRLLSDRFSAERPKGSFSTLEIQRTEQGDSAMYLCASSVAGGAQPQHFGDGTRLSIL.

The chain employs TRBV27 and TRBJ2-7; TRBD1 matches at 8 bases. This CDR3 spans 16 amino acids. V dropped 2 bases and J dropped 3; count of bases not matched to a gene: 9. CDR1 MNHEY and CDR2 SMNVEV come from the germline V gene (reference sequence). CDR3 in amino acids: CASSLRAGGLNYEQYF. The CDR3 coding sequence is TGTGCCAGCAGTTTAAGGGCAGGGGGCCTCAACTACGAGCAGTACTTC.

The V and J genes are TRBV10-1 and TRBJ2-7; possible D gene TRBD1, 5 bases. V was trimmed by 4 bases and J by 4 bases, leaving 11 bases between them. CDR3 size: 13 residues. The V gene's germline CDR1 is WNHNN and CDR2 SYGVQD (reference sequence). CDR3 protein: CASSAAGLYEQYF. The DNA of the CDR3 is TGCGCCAGCAGTGCTGCAGGGTTATACGAGCAGTACTTC.

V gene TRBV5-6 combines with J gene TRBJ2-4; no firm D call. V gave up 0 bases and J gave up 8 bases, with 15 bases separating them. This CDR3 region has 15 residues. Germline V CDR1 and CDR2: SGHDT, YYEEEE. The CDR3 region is CASSLVRARRDIQYF. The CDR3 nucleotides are TGTGCCAGCAGCTTGGTTCGGGCTAGGAGAGACATTCAGTACTTC.

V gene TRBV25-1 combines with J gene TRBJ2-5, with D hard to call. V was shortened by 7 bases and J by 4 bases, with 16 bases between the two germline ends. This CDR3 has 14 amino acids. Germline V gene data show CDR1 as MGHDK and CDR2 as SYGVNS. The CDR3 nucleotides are TGTGCCAGCACCCAAGGGTGGCCCGGAGAGACCCAGTACTTC. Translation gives CASTQGWPGETQYF. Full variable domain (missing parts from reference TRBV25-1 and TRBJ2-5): EADIYQTPRYLVIGTGKKITLECSQTMGHDKMYWYQQDPGMELHLIHYSYGVNSTEKGDLSSESTVSRIRTEHFPLTLESARPSHTSQYLCASTQGWPGETQYFGPGTRLLVL.

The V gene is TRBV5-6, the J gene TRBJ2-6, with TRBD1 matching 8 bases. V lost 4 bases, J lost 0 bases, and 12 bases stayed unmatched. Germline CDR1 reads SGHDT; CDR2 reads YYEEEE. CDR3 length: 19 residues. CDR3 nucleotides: TGTGCCAGCAGCCGACGGCCAGGGGGCCCGATCTCTGGGGCCAACGTCCTGACTTTC. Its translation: CASSRRPGGPISGANVLTF. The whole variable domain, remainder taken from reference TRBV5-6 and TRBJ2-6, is DAGVTQSPTHLIKTRGQQVTLRCSPKSGHDTVSWYQQALGQGPQFIFQYYEEEERQRGNFPDRFSGHQFPNYSSELNVNALLLGDSALYLCASSRRPGGPISGANVLTFGAGSRLTVL.

The CDR3 coding sequence is TGTGCCAGCAGCTTCGAGCGGGGGGGCCTGGAGACCCAGTACTTC. This sequence encodes CASSFERGGLETQYF. The rearrangement links TRBV5-8 to TRBJ2-5, with 10 positions matching TRBD2. Unmatched junction bases numbered 6, after V lost 2 bases and J lost 5 bases. CDR1 and CDR2 (germline): SGHTS, YDEGEE. The CDR3 runs to 15 residues.

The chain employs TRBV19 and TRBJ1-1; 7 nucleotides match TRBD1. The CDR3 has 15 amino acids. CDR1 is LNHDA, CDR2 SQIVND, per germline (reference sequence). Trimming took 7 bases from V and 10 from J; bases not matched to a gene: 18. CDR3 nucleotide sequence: TGTGCCAGTAAACTTTCCGGACAGGCGGCCACGGTAGCTTTCTTT. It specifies CASKLSGQAATVAFF.

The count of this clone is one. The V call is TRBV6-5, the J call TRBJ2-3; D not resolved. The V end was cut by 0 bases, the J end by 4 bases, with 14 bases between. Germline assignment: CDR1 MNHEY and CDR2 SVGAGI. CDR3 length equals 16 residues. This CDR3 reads CASSYSRPDVADTQYF. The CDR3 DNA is TGTGCCAGCAGTTACTCGAGGCCGGATGTCGCAGATACGCAGTATTTT.

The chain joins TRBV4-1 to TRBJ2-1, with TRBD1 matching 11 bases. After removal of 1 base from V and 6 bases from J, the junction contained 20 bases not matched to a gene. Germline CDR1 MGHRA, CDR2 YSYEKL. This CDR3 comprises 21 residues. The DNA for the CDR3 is TGCGCCAGCAGCCAAGGTCAGACCTGGGACAGGGGGAAAGGGACCGGCAATGAGCAGTTCTTC. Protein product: CASSQGQTWDRGKGTGNEQFF.

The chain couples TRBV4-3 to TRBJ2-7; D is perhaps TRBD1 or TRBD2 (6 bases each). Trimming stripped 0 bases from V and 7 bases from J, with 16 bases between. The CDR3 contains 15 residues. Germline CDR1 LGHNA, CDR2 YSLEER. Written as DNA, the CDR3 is TGCGCCAGCAGCCAAGATGGAGGGGGGCTGGGGGAGCAGTACTTC. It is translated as CASSQDGGGLGEQYF.

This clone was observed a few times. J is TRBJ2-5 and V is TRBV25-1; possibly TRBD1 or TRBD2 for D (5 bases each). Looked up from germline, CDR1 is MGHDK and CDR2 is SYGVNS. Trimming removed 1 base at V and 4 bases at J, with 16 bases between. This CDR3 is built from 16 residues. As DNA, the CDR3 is TGTGCCAGCAGTGAATTCGAGGGTATGGGGCGAGAGACCCAGTACTTC. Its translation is CASSEFEGMGRETQYF.

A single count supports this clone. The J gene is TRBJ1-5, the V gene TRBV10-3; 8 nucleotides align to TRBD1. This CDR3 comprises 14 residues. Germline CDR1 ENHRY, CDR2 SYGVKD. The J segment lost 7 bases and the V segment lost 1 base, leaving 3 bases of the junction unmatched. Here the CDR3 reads CAISEYRGDQPQHF. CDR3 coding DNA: TGTGCCATCAGTGAGTACAGGGGGGACCAGCCCCAGCATTTT.

CDR3 protein: CASTARGWNYEQYF. The CDR3 DNA follows: TGTGCCAGCACCGCCCGGGGGTGGAACTACGAGCAGTACTTC. This rearrangement joins TRBV2 to TRBJ2-7, with a possible D match to TRBD2 (6 bases). Trimming stripped 7 bases from V and 3 bases from J, with 16 bases between. Germline V gives CDR1 SNHLY, CDR2 FYNNEI. The CDR3 loop spans 14 amino acids.

The DNA for the CDR3 is TGTGCCAGTAGTATAAGCCCCGCGATGTCTGGAAACACCATATATTTT. This sequence encodes CASSISPAMSGNTIYF. This sequence joins TRBV19 and TRBJ1-3; D unclear. The germline V gene has CDR1 LNHDA and CDR2 SQIVND (reference sequence). V was clipped by 2 bases and J by 1 base, with 12 bases between them. CDR3 length equals 16 residues.

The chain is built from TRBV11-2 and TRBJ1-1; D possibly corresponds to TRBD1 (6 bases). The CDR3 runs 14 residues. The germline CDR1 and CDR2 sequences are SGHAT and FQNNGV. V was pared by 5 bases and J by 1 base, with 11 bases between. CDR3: CASSRTGTNTEAFF. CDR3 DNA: TGTGCCAGCAGCCGAACAGGGACGAACACTGAAGCTTTCTTT.

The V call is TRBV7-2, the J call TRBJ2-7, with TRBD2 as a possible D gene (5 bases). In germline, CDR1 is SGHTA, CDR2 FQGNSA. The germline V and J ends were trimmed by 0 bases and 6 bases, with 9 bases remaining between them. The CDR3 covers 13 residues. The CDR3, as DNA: TGTGCCAGCAGCTTAGCCAGCCGGGGCGAGCAGTACTTC. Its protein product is CASSLASRGEQYF.

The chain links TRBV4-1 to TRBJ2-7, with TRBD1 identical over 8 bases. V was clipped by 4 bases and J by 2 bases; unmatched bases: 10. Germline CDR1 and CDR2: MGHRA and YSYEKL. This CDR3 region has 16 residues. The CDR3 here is CASSRIPGQETYEQYF. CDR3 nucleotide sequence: TGCGCCAGCAGCCGAATACCGGGACAGGAGACCTACGAGCAGTACTTC.

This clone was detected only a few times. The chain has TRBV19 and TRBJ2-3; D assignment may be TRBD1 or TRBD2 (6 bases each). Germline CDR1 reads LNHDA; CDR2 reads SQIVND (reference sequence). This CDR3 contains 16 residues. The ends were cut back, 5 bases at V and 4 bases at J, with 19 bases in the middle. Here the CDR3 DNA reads TGTGCCAGTAGTCGTTCGGGGGCCCGACTGGCAGATACGCAGTATTTT. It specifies CASSRSGARLADTQYF. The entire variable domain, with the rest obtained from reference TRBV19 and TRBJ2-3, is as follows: DGGITQSPKYLFRKEGQNVTLSCEQNLNHDAMYWYRQDPGQGLRLIYYSQIVNDFQKGDIAEGYSVSREKKESFPLTVTSAQKNPTAFYLCASSRSGARLADTQYFGPGTRLTVL.